The next 4 T cell receptor beta chains were all read from a single sample in a study of shared clonotypes between healthy human individuals. CD45RO-negative, CCR7-selected cells formed the naive CD8 fraction, which excluded terminally differentiated effector memory CD45RA+ cells. Some clones are missing from TCRdb's copy, which holds only in-frame ones; the method was immunoSEQ multiplex PCR. The sample has about 2 million clones; about 95% are singletons. The material sequenced was naive CD8+ T cells sorted from blood. The receptors shown here come from a man younger than 30 in good health.

To note about this clone: The sample contains more than one DNA sequence encoding this CDR3. V usage is TRBV6-6 and J usage is TRBJ2-7, with no clear D. With 3 bases removed from V and 1 base from J, the gap between germline ends came to 7 bases. The CDR3 is 13 residues long. Germline CDR1 reads MNHNY; CDR2 reads SVGAGI (reference sequence). The DNA of the CDR3 is TGTGCCAGCAGTTATAGTCTTTCCTACGAGCAGTACTTC. This encodes CASSYSLSYEQYF.

With respect to this clone: The sample carries other DNA sequences with the same CDR3. This rearrangement joins TRBV9 to TRBJ1-1, with D unresolved. The germline CDR1 and CDR2 sequences are SGDLS and YYNGEE. V lost 0 bases and J 6 bases, leaving 9 bases between the germline ends. The length of the CDR3 is 13 residues. Written as DNA, the CDR3 is TGTGCCAGCAGCGTAGGGGGTGGGTCTGAAGCTTTCTTT. Translated: CASSVGGGSEAFF.

This chain connects TRBV30 to TRBJ2-2; 7 bases line up with TRBD1. V shed 4 bases and J 5 bases; nucleotides not matched to a gene: 10. The CDR3 totals 15 residues. Germline values: CDR1 GTSNPN, CDR2 SVGIG (reference sequence). CDR3 region: CAWTSDRTMTGELFF. The CDR3 nucleotides are TGTGCCTGGACTTCGGACAGGACAATGACCGGGGAGCTGTTTTTT.

The chain links TRBV30 to TRBJ1-2, with D unclear. Germline assignment: CDR1 GTSNPN and CDR2 SVGIG (reference sequence). V was clipped by 5 bases and J by 1 base, with 14 bases between them. The CDR3 is made up of 14 amino acids. As DNA, the CDR3 is TGTGCCTGGGAGGGAGGCAGCTATAACTATGGCTACACCTTC. Translating gives CAWEGGSYNYGYTF.